This TCR beta chain was retrieved from a study of T cell repertoires in cytomegalovirus infection. Turning to the study itself: From public TCR beta signatures came an indication of both CMV infection and matching HLA type.

This clonotype has ten or more counts. Its antigen is not identified. TCRdb independently ran MiXCR on the reads; one entry per CDR3 protein. The sample shows under 450,000 distinct CDR3 sequences, 34% of them seen only once. V shed 3 bases, J shed 3 bases, and the junction held 3 bases outside the gene matches. The CDR3 length is 15 residues. Germline V lookup: CDR1 SGHTA, CDR2 FQGNSA. This TCR came from a human donor in good health (CMV status not recorded). Some clones in this sample may be carry-over from other donors' samples. V usage is TRBV7-2 and J usage is TRBJ2-5, with TRBD2 matching over 11 bases. The source material was cultured PBMCs, sampled from culture after CMV antigen stimulation. CDR3 region: CASSFTTSGKETQYF. Here the CDR3 DNA reads TGTGCCAGCAGCTTCACGACTAGCGGGAAAGAGACCCAGTACTTC.